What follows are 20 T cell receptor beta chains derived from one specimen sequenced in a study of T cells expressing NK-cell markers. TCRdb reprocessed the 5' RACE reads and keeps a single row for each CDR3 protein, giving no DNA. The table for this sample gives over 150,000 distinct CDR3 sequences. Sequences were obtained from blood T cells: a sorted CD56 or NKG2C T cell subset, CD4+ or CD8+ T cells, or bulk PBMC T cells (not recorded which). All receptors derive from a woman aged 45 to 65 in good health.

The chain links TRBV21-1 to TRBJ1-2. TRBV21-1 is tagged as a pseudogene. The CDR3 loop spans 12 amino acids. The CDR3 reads CASSNDQDGYTF.

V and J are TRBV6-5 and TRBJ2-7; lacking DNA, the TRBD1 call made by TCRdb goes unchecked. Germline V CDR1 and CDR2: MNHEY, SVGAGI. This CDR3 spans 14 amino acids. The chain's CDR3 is CASSHTGANYEQYF.

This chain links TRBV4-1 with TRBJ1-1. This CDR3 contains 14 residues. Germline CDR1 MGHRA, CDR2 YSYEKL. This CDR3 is CASSLPGGGTEAFF.

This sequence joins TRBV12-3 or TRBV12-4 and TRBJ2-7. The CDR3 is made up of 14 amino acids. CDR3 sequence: CASSLGDFSREQYF.

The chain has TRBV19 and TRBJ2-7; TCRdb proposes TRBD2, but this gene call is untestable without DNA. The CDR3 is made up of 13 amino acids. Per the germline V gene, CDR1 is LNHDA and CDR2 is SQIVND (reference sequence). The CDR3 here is CASAGTRYYEQYF.

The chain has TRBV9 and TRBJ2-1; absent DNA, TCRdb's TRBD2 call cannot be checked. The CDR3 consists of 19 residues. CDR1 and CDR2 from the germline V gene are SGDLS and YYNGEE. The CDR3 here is CASSLGLAGGSSSYNEQFF. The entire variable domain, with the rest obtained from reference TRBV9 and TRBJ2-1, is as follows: DSGVTQTPKHLITATGQRVTLRCSPRSGDLSVYWYQQSLDQGLQFLIQYYNGEERAKGNILERFSAQQFPDLHSELNLSSLELGDSALYFCASSLGLAGGSSSYNEQFFGPGTRLTVL.

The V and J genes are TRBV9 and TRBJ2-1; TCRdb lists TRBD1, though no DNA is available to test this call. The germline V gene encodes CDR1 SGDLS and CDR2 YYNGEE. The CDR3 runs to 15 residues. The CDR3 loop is CASSSGDWGYNEQFF.

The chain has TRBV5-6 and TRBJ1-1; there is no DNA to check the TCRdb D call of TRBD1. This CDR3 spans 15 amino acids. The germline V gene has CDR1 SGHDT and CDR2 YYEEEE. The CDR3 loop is CASSPLTGQGAEAFF.

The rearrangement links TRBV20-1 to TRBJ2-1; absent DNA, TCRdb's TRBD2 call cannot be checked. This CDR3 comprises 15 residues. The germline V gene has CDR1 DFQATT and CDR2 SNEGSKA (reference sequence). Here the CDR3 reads CSASTGTSGRGEQFF.

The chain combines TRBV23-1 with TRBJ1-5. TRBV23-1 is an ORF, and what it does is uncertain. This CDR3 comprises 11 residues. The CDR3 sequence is CANLLRGPQHF.

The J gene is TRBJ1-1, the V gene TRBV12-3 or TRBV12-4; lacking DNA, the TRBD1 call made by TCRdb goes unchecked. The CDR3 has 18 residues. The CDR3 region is CASSPLGGGRGGNTEAFF.

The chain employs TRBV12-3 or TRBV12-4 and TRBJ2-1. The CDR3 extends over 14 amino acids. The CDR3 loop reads CASIWSFSYNEQFF.

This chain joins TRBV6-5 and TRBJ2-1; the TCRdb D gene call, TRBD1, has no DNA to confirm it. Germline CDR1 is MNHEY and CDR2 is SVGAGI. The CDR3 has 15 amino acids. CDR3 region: CASSYSGTQYNEQFF.

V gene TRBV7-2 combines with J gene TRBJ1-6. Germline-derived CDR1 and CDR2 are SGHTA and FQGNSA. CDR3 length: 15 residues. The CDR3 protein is CASSLDQGLGSPLHF.

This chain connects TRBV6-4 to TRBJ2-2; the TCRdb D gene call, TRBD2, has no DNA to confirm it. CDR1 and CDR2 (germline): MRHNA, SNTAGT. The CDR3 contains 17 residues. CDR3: CASAKNRYGTAGVELFF.

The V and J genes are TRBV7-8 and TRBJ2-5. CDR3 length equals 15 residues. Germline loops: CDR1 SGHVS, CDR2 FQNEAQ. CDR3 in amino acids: CASSLAVHRGETQYF.

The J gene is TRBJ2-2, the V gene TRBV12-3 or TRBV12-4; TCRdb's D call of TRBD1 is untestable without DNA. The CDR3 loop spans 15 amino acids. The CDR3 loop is CASRGTGVNTGELFF.

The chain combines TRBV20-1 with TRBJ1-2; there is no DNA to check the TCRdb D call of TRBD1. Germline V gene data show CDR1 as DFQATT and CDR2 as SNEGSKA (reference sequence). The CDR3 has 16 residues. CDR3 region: CSATEERGDRAHRYTF.

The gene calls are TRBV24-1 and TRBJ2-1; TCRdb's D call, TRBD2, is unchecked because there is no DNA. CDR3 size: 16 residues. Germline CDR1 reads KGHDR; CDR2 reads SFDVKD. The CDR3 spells CATSAIGAGDVDEQFF.

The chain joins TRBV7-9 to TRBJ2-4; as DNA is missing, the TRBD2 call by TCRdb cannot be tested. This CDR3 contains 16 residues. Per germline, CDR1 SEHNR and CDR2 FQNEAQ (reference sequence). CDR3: CASSSIRTIRSDIQYF. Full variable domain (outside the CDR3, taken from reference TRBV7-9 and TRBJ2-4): DTGVSQNPRHKITKRGQNVTFRCDPISEHNRLYWYRQTLGQGPEFLTYFQNEAQLEKSRLLSDRFSAERPKGSFSTLEIQRTEQGDSAMYLCASSSIRTIRSDIQYFGAGTRLSVL.